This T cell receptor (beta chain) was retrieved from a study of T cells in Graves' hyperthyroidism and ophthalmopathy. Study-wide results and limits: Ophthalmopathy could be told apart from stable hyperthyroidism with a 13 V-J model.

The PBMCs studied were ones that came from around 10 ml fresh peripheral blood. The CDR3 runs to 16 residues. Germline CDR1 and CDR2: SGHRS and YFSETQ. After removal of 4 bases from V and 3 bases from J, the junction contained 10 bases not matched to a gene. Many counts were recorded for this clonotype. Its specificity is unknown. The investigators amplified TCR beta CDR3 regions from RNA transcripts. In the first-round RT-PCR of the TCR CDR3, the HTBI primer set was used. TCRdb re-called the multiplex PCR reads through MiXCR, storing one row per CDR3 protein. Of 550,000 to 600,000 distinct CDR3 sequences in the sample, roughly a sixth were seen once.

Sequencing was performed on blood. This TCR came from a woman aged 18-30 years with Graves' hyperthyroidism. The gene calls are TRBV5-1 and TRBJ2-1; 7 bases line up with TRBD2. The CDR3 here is CASSAGGGSYYNEQFF. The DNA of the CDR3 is TGCGCCAGCAGCGCTGGCGGGGGTTCATACTACAATGAGCAGTTCTTC.